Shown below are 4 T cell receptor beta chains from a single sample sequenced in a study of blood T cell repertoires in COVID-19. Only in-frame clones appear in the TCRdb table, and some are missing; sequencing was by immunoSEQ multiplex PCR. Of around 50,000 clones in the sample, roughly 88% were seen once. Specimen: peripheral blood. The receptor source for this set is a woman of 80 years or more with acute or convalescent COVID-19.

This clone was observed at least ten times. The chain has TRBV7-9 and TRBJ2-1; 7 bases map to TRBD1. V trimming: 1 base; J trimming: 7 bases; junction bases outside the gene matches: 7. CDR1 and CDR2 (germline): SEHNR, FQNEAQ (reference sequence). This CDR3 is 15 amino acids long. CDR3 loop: CASSLGQGDGNEQFF. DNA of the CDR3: TGTGCCAGCAGCTTAGGCCAGGGGGACGGTAATGAGCAGTTCTTC.

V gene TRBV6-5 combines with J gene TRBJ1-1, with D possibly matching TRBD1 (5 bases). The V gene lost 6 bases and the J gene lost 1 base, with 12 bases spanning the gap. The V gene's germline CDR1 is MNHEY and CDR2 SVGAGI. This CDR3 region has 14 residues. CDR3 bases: TGTGCCAGCAGCGACAGATTTCAGAACACTGAAGCTTTCTTT. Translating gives CASSDRFQNTEAFF.

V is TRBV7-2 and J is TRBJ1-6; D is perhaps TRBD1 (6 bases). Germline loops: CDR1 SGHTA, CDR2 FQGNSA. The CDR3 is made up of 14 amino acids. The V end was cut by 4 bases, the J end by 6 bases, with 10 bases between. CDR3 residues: CASSSWTVNSPLHF. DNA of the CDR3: TGTGCCAGCAGCTCCTGGACAGTTAATTCACCCCTCCACTTT.

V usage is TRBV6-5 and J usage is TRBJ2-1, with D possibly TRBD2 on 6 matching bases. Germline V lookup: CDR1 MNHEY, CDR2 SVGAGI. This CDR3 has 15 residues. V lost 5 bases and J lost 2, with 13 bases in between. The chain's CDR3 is CASSHSGNPYNEQFF. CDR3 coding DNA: TGTGCCAGCAGTCATAGCGGAAATCCCTACAATGAGCAGTTCTTC.